Sequencing of this T cell receptor (beta chain) was carried out in a study of cytomegalovirus exposure and HLA in healthy donors (dated by TCRdb to about 2017). As for the study more broadly: In an earlier analysis of some 610 of the donors, roughly 300 Gb of sequence data and 117 million unique TCR beta sequences from about 190 million T cells were reported. An early release that covered fewer than 750 HLA-typed donors contained approximately 300 gigabases of sequencing data and roughly 84 million unique TCR sequences. The genetic ancestry cluster associated with self-reported Caucasian donors included roughly 84% of the approximately 410 genotyped donors. The study aimed to test whether cataloging public T cell receptors could reveal signatures of past pathogen exposure. The study used immunosequencing to profile the T cell repertoires of approximately 630 subjects and linked those repertoires to cytomegalovirus serostatus. In addition to the first cohort of 650 to 750 subjects, a separate validation cohort of 120 different subjects was used. To predict cytomegalovirus infection status, the study combined high-throughput TCR immunosequencing, statistical association of individual TCRs with disease status, and machine learning. In a later analysis, previously published TCR beta repertoires from several hundred donors were re-analyzed and high-resolution HLA genotyping was added so that TCR occurrence patterns could be studied. Rather than using new phenotypic data, the later analysis identified candidate immune exposures from TCR beta sequences and from how often those sequences occurred across donors. An earlier analysis of 587 of the donors applied high-throughput TCR beta sequencing to assess whether each TCR beta V gene segment acted as functional or pseudogenic. Alongside the repertoire data, information on donor age, sex, ethnicity and CMV serostatus was compiled. Genome-wide SNP genotypes for about 65% of the roughly 700 donors were used in a later genetic analysis, which treated that subset as a discovery cohort. Every repertoire in the discovery cohort had been generated on one and the same sequencing platform. Class I and class II HLA loci were covered by the typing at four-digit resolution. The number of donors typed differed by locus, with about 620-630 for A, B, C, DRB1 and DQB1, roughly 520 for DQA1, under 610 for DPA1, and approximately 470 for DPB1. A handful of DR-DQ haplotypes were handled as single units for association and clustering because linkage in the cohort was strong. Across 398 genotyped donors of the cohort, an average of about 240,000 unique TCR beta nucleotide sequences per donor were sequenced, and roughly 20% of those sequences were non-productive. Study-level results and caveats: Because some donors lacked HLA typing at each locus, the association tests relied only on the typed subset. Some IMGT-functional V segments, including TRBV6-2 and TRBV6-3, could not be distinguished by the 87-base-pair reads and were therefore excluded. According to a later genetic analysis, donors in an Asian-associated ancestry cluster had fewer N-insertions in productive TCRs than the approximately 650-donor mean. In a later analysis, several top co-occurrence clusters were reported to appear linked to parvovirus B19, influenza, CMV and Epstein-Barr virus. The authors suggested that the approach could potentially be extended to other disease states and immunological phenotypes. The classifier was reported to diagnose cytomegalovirus status with high specificity and sensitivity in both the original and validation cohorts. Compared with equally common non-associated chains, HLA-associated TCR beta chains in a later analysis were more clonally expanded and had lower generation probabilities. In an earlier analysis of some 500 of the donors, most TCR beta V segments were observed in productive rearrangements about 87% or about 30% of the time, broadly matching IMGT annotations. For the cohort, immune exposure information was limited to CMV serostatus. A further reported finding was that TCR beta sequences accurately predicted the HLA-A and HLA-B alleles for most subjects in the first cohort. A later analysis found that most CMV-associated TCR beta chains appeared HLA-restricted, with HLA associations seemingly driven largely by CMV exposure. In this cohort, only TCR beta chains were sequenced, and detectable features were limited by the absence of alpha or paired-chain data. At a false discovery rate of 0.05, a later analysis linked approximately 18,000 TCR beta sequences to specific HLA alleles. When HLA alleles, especially DR and DQ, strongly co-occurred, TCR associations were difficult to assign to individual alleles. While some public TCRs were present in many individuals, most TCR sequences turned up only very rarely across donors. A few of the identified cytomegalovirus-associated TCR beta chains were confirmed in vitro to be specific for cytomegalovirus antigens. Correlated functional status among segregating V segments might be attributable to linkage disequilibrium, but an unknown experimental factor could not be ruled out. The sequencing pipeline was judged likely to have produced a cluster of highly shared sequence variants as a technical artifact. V-gene and J-gene trimming of TCR beta chains was associated with a missense DCLRE1C variant in a later genetic analysis, and the association was replicated in an independent cohort. A later analysis found that TCR association rates varied across HLA loci, with DRB1 alleles showing the most associated TCRs and HLA-C alleles the fewest. Roughly uniform sequencing depth across donors was assumed in presence/absence analyses, although this assumption may not hold. Because counts were too low, some 17 rarely observed V segments, including chromosome 9 orphons, were excluded from the earlier analysis of a few hundred of the donors. In the study, around 160 TCR beta chains were listed as associated with cytomegalovirus.

Library construction relied on the immunoSEQ multiplex PCR assay. A mixture of 60 forward primers for TCR Vbeta segments and 13 reverse primers for TCR Jbeta segments was used in the multiplex PCR. A multiplex PCR assay on genomic DNA amplified the CDR3 region of rearranged TCR beta genes. On the Illumina HiSeq System, the amplified TCR beta libraries were sequenced as 87-base-pair reads. The study's processing was this. In a later analysis, roughly 80 million unique TCR beta chains were counted across the roughly 700 repertoires, and roughly 11 million of these chains were shared by at least two donors. Raw reads were error-corrected and collapsed into unique sequences with a nearest-neighbor algorithm that merged closely related sequences to remove PCR and sequencing errors. V, D and J gene segments were assigned by aligning CDR3 sequences to IMGT reference sequences. For a sequence to be retained, at least a six-nucleotide match to both a V gene segment and a J gene segment was required. A rearrangement was called productive if the CDR3 had no stop codons and remained in frame with V and J, and every other rearrangement was called non-productive. CDR3 was defined by IMGT convention, running from the second conserved V-encoded cysteine to the conserved J-encoded phenylalanine. In an earlier analysis of more than 550 of the donors, sequences lacking an unambiguous match to a single V gene segment were excluded. In an earlier analysis of 587 of the donors, a V segment was called functional when productive rearrangements were above 56.7%, and segregating when the standard deviation between donors exceeded 5%. A statistical classification framework was built for diagnosing cytomegalovirus status from the catalog of TCR beta chain sequences. In a later analysis, TCR nucleotide sequences were compared against IMGT/GENE-DB human TR gene sequences so that V and J genes could be assigned. Using the TCRdist pipeline, a later analysis assigned CDR3 sequences along with most-parsimonious VDJ recombination scenarios. In a later analysis, each TCR beta chain was defined by its CDR3 amino acid sequence together with its V-gene family, and reads lacking a unique V-gene family were excluded. A later analysis removed 592 highly shared, low-generation-probability nucleotide sequences to deal with suspected cross-contamination and a sequencing artifact. In a later analysis, a clonal expansion index for each public chain was calculated from normalized within-repertoire ranks of inferred template counts. In a later analysis, generation probabilities were computed with a VDJ recombination model fitted to out-of-frame rearrangements, and the resulting probabilities were checked against IGoR. A later analysis scored TCR-TCR, TCR-HLA and TCR-CMV co-occurrence with hypergeometric tests, applying a repertoire-size bias correction to TCR pairs. In a later analysis, false discovery rates were estimated by permuting HLA or CMV assignments 20 times. In a later analysis, co-occurring TCRs were grouped using DBSCAN, and TCRdist sequence similarity was added for clustering within HLA-allele-positive subsets. Co-occurrence clustering excluded repertoires with fewer than 30,000 or more than 120,000 public chains, plus five with anomalous nucleotide sharing. TCRdb mirrors the immuneACCESS table, restricted to in-frame sequences. Some clones are absent from its copies; in checked studies, under half trace to an unresolved V gene, and the reason for the others is unknown. That table supplies the V and J calls and clone size; D and trimming were determined from the DNA. The sample table lists 110,000 to 150,000 clones, 65% to 80% of them with a count of one. The ten largest clones add up to roughly 1.2% of the sample.

In total, over 600 healthy bone marrow donors made up the cohort. At the time of sampling, all cohort members were nominally healthy, though unrecorded immune exposures were likely present. The donor was CMV seropositive and belonged to the group of some 290 seropositive cohort members. Every donor gave a peripheral blood sample, and the peripheral blood mononuclear cells from that sample were used for TCR beta sequencing. Genomic DNA extraction from the blood cell samples was performed with the Qiagen DNeasy Blood Extraction Kit. This clone came up once. Its binding antigen is unknown. There are no base qualities to consult, and no much larger clone falls within one base. For CDR1 and CDR2, the germline V gene lists SGHTA and FQGNSA. The CDR3 runs 15 amino acids, cysteine and phenylalanine included. Just the 45-base CDR3 DNA is kept, in frame starting at base 1. V loses 5 bases of germline sequence and J loses 0 bases, and the interval between the two ends is 11 bases.

This sequence was found in a male donor in good health and CMV-seropositive. The receptor chain draws on TRBV7-2 and TRBJ1-3; no confident D gene assignment can be made. What was sequenced was PBMCs. The CDR3 here reads CASSPTGISGNTIYF. The bases read TGTGCCAGCAGCCCCACGGGGATCTCTGGAAACACCATATATTTT.